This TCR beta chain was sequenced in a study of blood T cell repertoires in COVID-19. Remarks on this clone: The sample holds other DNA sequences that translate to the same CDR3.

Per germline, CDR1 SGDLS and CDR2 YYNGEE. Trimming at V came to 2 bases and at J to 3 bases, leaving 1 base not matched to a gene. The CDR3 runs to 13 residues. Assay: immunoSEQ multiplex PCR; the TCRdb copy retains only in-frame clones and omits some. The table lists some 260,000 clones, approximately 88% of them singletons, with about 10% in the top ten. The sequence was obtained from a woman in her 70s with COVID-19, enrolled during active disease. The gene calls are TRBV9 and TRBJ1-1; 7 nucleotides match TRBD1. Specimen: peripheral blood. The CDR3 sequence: CASSVQGDTEAFF. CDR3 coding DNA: TGTGCCAGCAGCGTTCAGGGGGACACTGAAGCTTTCTTT.